The subject of this entry is one TCR beta chain. Antigen: not known. From the RT-PCR reads, TCRdb called clonotypes with MiXCR, one entry per CDR3 protein. This repertoire shows about 830,000 distinct CDR3 sequences, less than 20% found once; its top ten account for roughly 10%. The data stem from a study of response to subunit inactivated influenza vaccine. General study results and limits: Authors proposed each seasonal influenza vaccination draws in few new T cells.

Here the sequenced sample was PBMCs from blood, taken 5 days after vaccination. The sequence was collected from a man aged 50 or older who received an inactivated influenza vaccine.

The CDR3 bases are TGTGCCAGCAGCGTGGGGATAGCGGGGGGGAATGAGCAGTTCTTC. Protein product: CASSVGIAGGNEQFF. The gene calls are TRBV9 and TRBJ2-1; 11 nucleotides line up with TRBD2. J was trimmed by 7 bases and V by 2 bases; bases with no gene match: 5. Per germline, CDR1 SGDLS and CDR2 YYNGEE. CDR3 length equals 15 residues.